The clone carrying this TCR beta chain was recorded only once. Its specificity is not known. The junction departs from the called germline gene at one end, perhaps through a read error. The PBMCs were taken from approximately 11 ml of fresh peripheral blood. What was amplified from RNA transcripts were TCR beta CDR3 regions. Primed by the HTBI set, a first-round RT-PCR was run on the TCR CDR3. One entry per CDR3 protein, called by TCRdb with MiXCR from the multiplex PCR reads. Among roughly 840,000 distinct CDR3 sequences, about 38% were seen once, and the ten largest hold approximately 8.7%. The data are from a study of T cells in Graves' hyperthyroidism and ophthalmopathy. General study points: With a median lead of around 6.7 months before onset, the model predicted ophthalmopathy. A model using 13 V-J features told ophthalmopathy apart from stable hyperthyroidism.

The length of the CDR3 is 14 residues. Germline CDR1 and CDR2: LNHDA and SQIVND (reference sequence). The origin of this receptor is a man aged 18 to 30 with Graves' hyperthyroidism. This chain links TRBV19 with TRBJ2-2, with a weak D call TRBD1 (5 bases). The sequenced sample consisted of blood. The CDR3 sequence is CASSKLTDTRELFF. CDR3 coding DNA: TGTGCCAGTAGTAAATTGACGGACACCAGGGAGCTGTTTTTT.